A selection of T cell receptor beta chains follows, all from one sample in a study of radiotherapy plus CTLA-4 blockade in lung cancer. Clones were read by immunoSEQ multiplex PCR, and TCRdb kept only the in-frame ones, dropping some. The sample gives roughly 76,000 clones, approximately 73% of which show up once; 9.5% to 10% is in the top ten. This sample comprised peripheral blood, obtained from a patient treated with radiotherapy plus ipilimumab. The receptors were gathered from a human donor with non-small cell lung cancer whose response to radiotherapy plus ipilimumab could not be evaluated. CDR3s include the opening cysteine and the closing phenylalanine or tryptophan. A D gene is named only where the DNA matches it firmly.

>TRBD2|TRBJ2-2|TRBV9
CASSAGLAGTDGELFF
TGTGCCAGCAGCGCGGGACTAGCGGGGACGGACGGGGAGCTGTTTTTT
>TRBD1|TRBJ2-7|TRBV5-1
CASSFLTTGQASYEQYF
TGCGCCAGCAGCTTCCTGACGACCGGACAGGCATCCTACGAGCAGTACTTC
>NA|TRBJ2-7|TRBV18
CASGLLSGEQYF
TGTGCCAGCGGACTCCTGTCCGGCGAGCAGTACTTC
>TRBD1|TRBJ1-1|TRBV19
CASKQGAKTEAFF
TGTGCCAGTAAGCAGGGGGCGAAGACTGAAGCTTTCTTT
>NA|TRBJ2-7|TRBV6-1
CASSELTLYEQYF
TGTGCCAGTTCGGAGCTGACTCTGTACGAGCAGTACTTC
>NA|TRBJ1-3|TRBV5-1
CASSPGAGDSGNTIYF
TGCGCCAGCAGCCCCGGGGCAGGGGACTCTGGAAACACCATATATTTT
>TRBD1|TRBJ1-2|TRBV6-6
CASSNPGQGPGYTF
TGTGCCAGCAGTAATCCGGGACAGGGGCCCGGCTACACCTTC
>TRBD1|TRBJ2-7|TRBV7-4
CASSSAREDRGYYEQYF
TGTGCCAGCAGCAGCGCCCGGGAAGACAGGGGATACTACGAGCAGTACTTC
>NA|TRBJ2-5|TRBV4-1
CASSQDGLALKTQYF
TGCGCCAGCAGCCAAGACGGGCTAGCTTTGAAGACCCAGTACTTC
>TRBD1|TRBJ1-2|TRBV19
CASSPGQGYGYTF
TGTGCCAGTAGTCCCGGACAGGGCTATGGCTACACCTTC
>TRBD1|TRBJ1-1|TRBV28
CASSLGTGVNTEAFF
TGTGCCAGCAGCCTCGGTACAGGGGTGAACACTGAAGCTTTCTTT
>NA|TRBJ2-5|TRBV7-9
CASSLDSPTFQETQYF
TGTGCCAGCAGCTTGGATAGCCCTACTTTCCAAGAGACCCAGTACTTC
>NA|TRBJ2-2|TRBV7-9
CASSPGDIVGELFF
TGTGCCAGCAGTCCTGGGGACATAGTCGGGGAGCTGTTTTTT
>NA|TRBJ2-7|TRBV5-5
CASSLGPGLAFEQYF
TGTGCCAGCAGCTTGGGCCCCGGGCTAGCGTTCGAGCAGTACTTC